What follows describes a single TCR beta chain. The antigen is unknown. The junction had 8 bases not matched to a gene; V was cut back by 7 bases and J by 3 bases. CDR3 length equals 13 residues. Germline CDR1 SQVTM, CDR2 ANQGSEA. These data come from a study of OX40 agonist ivuxolimab in advanced cancers. Study-level background: The study treated patients with ivuxolimab, an agonistic anti-OX40 (CD134) antibody. Ivuxolimab, which patients received intravenously every 2 weeks, was dosed at 0.01 to 10 mg/kg.

Notes on the study in general: Compared with CD4+, CD8+ T cells on average had more expanded clones. Not determined was the antigen specificity of the expanded peripheral T cells.

The method was immunoSEQ multiplex PCR; TCRdb's version includes in-frame clones alone and lacks a portion of them. This sample has roughly 100,000 clones, with about 92% found just once. Sequencing was performed on CD4+ or CD8+ T cells sorted from blood, taken in a trial of the OX40 agonist ivuxolimab. The gene calls are TRBV29-1 and TRBJ1-1, with TRBD1 matching over 7 bases. This TCR was sampled from an adult with an advanced solid tumor such as melanoma, head and neck, liver or kidney cancer. CDR3 loop: CSATKGAYTEAFF. CDR3 DNA: TGCAGCGCCACCAAGGGGGCCTACACTGAAGCTTTCTTT.